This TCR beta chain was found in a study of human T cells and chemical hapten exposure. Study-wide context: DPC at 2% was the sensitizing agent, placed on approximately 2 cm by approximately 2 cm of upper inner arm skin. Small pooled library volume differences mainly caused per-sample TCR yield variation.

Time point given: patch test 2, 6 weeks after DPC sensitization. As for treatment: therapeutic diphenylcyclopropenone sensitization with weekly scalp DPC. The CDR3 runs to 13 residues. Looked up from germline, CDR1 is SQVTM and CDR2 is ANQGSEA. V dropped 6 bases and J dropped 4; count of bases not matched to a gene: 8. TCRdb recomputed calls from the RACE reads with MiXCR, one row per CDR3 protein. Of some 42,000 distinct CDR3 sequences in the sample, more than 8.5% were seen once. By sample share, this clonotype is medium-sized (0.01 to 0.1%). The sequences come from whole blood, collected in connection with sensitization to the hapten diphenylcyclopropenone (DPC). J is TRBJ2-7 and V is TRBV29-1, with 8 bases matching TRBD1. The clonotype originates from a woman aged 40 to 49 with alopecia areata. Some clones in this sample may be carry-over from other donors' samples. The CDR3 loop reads CSVVRTGTYEQYF. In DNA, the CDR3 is TGCAGCGTCGTAAGGACAGGGACATACGAGCAGTACTTC.